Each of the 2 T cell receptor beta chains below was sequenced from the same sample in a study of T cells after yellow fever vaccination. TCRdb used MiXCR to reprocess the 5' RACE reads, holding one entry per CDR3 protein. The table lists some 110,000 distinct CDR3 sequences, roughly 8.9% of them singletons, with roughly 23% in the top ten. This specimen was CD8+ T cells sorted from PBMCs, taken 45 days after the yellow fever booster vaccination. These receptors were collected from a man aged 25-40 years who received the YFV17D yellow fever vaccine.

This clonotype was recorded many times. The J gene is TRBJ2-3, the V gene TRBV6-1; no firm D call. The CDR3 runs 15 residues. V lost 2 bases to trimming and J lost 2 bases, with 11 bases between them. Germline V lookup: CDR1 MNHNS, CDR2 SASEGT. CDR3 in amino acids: CASSERNSYTDTQYF. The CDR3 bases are TGTGCCAGCAGTGAAAGAAATAGCTACACAGATACGCAGTATTTT.

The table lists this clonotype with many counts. In nucleotides, the CDR3 is TGCAGTGCTAGCCGGACAGGTCTTGCCTACGAGCAGTACTTC. This sequence encodes CSASRTGLAYEQYF. J is TRBJ2-7 and V is TRBV20-1; 7 positions match TRBD1. V trimming: 3 bases; J trimming: 2 bases; junction bases outside the gene matches: 7. Germline V lookup: CDR1 DFQATT, CDR2 SNEGSKA (reference sequence). This CDR3 region has 14 residues.